This T cell receptor beta chain stems from a study of vaccination and CD4 T cells after COVID-19. This clonotype was seen only a few times. The antigen remains undetermined. Germline CDR1 is DFQATT and CDR2 is SNEGSKA (reference sequence). Trimming took 1 base from V and 1 from J, leaving 7 bases between them. This CDR3 has 14 amino acids. Sequence data for DNA of cultured CD4+ T cells were generated by the Oncomine TCR Beta short-read assay. Genomic DNA was drawn out of CD4+ T cells grown in culture. TCRdb re-called the PCR reads through MiXCR, storing one row per CDR3 protein. The table includes about 19,000 distinct CDR3 sequences, around 48% detected once. Treatment described: approximately nine-day PBMC culture with coronavirus spike peptide pools or control peptides (ViraFEST assay). On days 3 and 7, half the medium was swapped for fresh IL-2-containing medium.

The receptor comes from a human donor who had recovered from COVID-19. This chain uses TRBV20-1 with TRBJ2-2, with D unresolved. Sequencing was performed on CD4+ T cells from blood, cultured in vitro, taken after SARS-CoV-2 vaccination. CDR3 bases: TGCAGTGCTAGAGTAACTGGGAACACCGGGGAGCTGTTTTTT. Translation: CSARVTGNTGELFF.